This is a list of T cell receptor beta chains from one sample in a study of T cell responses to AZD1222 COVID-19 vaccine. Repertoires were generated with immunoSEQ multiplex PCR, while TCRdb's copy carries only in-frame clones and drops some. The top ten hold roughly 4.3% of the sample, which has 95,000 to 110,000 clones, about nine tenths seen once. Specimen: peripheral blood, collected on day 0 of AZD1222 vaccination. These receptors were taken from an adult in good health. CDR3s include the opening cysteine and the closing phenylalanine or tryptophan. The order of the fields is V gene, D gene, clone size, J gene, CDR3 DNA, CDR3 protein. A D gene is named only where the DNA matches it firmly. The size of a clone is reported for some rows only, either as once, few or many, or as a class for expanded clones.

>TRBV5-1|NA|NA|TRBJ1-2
TGCGCCAGCAGCTTGGAGATGGATTCTTATGGCTACACCTTC
CASSLEMDSYGYTF
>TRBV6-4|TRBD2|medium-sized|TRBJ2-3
TGTGCCAGTGGGCCCGGGACTAGCGAAACAGATACGCAGTATTTT
CASGPGTSETDTQYF
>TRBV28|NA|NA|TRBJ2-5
TGTGCCAGCAGCCCGTTTGGGCAGGGGGAGACCCAGTACTTC
CASSPFGQGETQYF
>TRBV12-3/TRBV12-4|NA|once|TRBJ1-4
TGTGCCAGCACCAACAGGGTCCAACTGTTTTTT
CASTNRVQLFF
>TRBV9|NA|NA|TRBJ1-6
TGTGCCAGCAGCGCCTTACAGGACGGGTCCTATAATTCACCCCTCCACTTT
CASSALQDGSYNSPLHF
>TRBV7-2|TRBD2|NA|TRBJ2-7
TGTGCCAGCAGCTTTGGACTAGCGGGAGGGAGCTCCTACGAGCAGTACTTC
CASSFGLAGGSSYEQYF
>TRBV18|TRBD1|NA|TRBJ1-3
TGTGCCAGCTCACCGGACAGGGGGTCGTCTGGAAACACCATATATTTT
CASSPDRGSSGNTIYF
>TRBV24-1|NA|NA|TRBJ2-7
TGTGCCACCAGTGAGACAGGGAGGTCCTACGAGCAGTACTTC
CATSETGRSYEQYF
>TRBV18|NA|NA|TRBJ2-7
TGTGCCAGCTCACCACCGACAGAGAGCTCCTACGAGCAGTACTTC
CASSPPTESSYEQYF
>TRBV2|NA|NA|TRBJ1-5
TGTGCCAGCAGGGGGGGCATAAATCAGCCCCAGCATTTT
CASRGGINQPQHF
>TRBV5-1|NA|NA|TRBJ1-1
TGCGCCAGCAGCTTTGACACAGGAAGTTCGGGAGCTTTCTTT
CASSFDTGSSGAFF
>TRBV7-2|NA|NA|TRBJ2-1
TGTGCCAGCAGCTTAACCGGGCCCGGCTATGAGCAGTTCTTC
CASSLTGPGYEQFF
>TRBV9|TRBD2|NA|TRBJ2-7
TGTGCCAGCAGCGTAGGGGCTAGCGGGAGTGGTCCTCCTGGCGAGCAGTACTTC
CASSVGASGSGPPGEQYF
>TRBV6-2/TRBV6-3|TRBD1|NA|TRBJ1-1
TGTGCCAGCAGCCTCACAGGGGAGGACACTGAAGCTTTCTTT
CASSLTGEDTEAFF
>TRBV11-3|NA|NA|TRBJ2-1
TGTGCCAGCAGCCCACCCCTAGGGAATGAGCAGTTCTTC
CASSPPLGNEQFF
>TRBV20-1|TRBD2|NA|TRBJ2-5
TGCAGTGCTAGTGGGACTAGCGGCCTAGAAGAGACCCAGTACTTC
CSASGTSGLEETQYF
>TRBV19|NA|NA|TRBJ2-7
TGTGCCAGTAGTACTCAGGGTCTTGGCGACGAGCAGTACTTC
CASSTQGLGDEQYF
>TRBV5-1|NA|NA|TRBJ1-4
TGCGCCAGCAGCTTGGACCAGGGACACTCTTATGAAAAACTGTTTTTT
CASSLDQGHSYEKLFF
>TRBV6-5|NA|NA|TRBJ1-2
TGTGCCAGCAGTTACTCGGCGGGGGCGAGGGGCTACACCTTC
CASSYSAGARGYTF
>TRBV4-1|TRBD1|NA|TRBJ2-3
TGCGCCAGCAGAACCGGGACAGGGGGCAAAAGAAGGGCAGATACGCAGTATTTT
CASRTGTGGKRRADTQYF
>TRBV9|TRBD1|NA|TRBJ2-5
TGTGCCAGCAGCCCCCTTCCGGACAGGGTGATTGGAGAGACCCAGTACTTC
CASSPLPDRVIGETQYF
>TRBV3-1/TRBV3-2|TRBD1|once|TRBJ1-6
TGTGCCTCCCGGACAGGGGGCTTCTGGAATTCACCCCTCCACTTT
CASRTGGFWNSPLHF
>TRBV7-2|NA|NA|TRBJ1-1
TGTGCCAGCAGCTTAGGGGGGTCCCGACGGAGTTTGAACACTGAAGCTTTCTTT
CASSLGGSRRSLNTEAFF
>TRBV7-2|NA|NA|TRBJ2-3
TGTGCCAGCAGCTCGTTCACAGATACGCAGTATTTT
CASSSFTDTQYF
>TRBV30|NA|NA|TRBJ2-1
TGTGCCTGCTACACGGGGGAGCAGTTCTTC
CACYTGEQFF
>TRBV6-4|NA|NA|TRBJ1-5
TGTGCCAGCAGACAACTAGACTCGCAGGGGCCCCAGCATTTT
CASRQLDSQGPQHF
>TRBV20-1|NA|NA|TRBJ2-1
TGCAGTGCTAGCTTGGGCGGTGAGCAGTTCTTC
CSASLGGEQFF
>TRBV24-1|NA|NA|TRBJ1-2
TGTGCCACCAGTGAAAATTTGAACGAGGGCCACCCGTTCTATGGCTACACCTTC
CATSENLNEGHPFYGYTF
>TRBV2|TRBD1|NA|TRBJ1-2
TGTGCCAGCAGGGATCCGGGACAGGCTAACTATGGCTACACCTTC
CASRDPGQANYGYTF
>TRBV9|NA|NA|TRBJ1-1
TGTGCCAGCAGCCCTCCCTCGGGGGCGCGAGAAGCTTTCTTT
CASSPPSGAREAFF
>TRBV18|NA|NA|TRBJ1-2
TGTGCCAGCTCACCACCGGCAGGGACCTATGGCTACACCTTC
CASSPPAGTYGYTF
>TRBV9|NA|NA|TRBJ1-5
TGTGCCAGCAGCGTAGGGGTCAATCAGCCCCAGCATTTT
CASSVGVNQPQHF
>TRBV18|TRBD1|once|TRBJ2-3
TGTGCCAGCTCACCTGGGACAGGGGGCACAGATACGCAGTATTTT
CASSPGTGGTDTQYF
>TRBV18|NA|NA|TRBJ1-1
TGTGCCAGCTCACCACCCGGGAACACTGAAGCTTTCTTT
CASSPPGNTEAFF
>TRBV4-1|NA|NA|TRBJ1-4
TGCGCCAGCAGCCAAGGCCATATAAGGATCGGTAATGAAAAACTGTTTTTT
CASSQGHIRIGNEKLFF
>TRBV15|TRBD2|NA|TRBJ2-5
TGTGCCACCAGCAGGAGCCTTTCTAGCGGGGGATCGCACCAAGAGACCCAGTACTTC
CATSRSLSSGGSHQETQYF
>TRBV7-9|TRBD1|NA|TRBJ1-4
TGTGCCAGCAGTGGACAGGGTGGTAAGGAAAAACTGTTTTTT
CASSGQGGKEKLFF
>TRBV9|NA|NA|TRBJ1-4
TGTGCCAGCAGCACCCGACAAAATGAAAAACTGTTTTTT
CASSTRQNEKLFF
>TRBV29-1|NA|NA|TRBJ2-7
TGCAGCGTGGAGACAGCCGACTACGAGCAGTACTTC
CSVETADYEQYF
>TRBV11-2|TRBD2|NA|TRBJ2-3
TGTGCCAGCAGTCCAGCGGGAGCGTATGGCACAGATACGCAGTATTTT
CASSPAGAYGTDTQYF
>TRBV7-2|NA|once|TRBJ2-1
TGTGCCAGCAGCTTTATTGACTCTCTCAATGAGCAGTTCTTC
CASSFIDSLNEQFF
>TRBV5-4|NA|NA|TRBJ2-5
TGTGCCAGCAGCTTGAGTAGCACCCGGGAGACCCAGTACTTC
CASSLSSTRETQYF
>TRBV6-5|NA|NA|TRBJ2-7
TGTGCCAGCAGCCTTGACAGGTCCACCCTCTACGAGCAGTACTTC
CASSLDRSTLYEQYF
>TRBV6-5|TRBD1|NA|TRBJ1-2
TGTGCCAGCTTCCGGGACAGGGGACCTGACGGCTACACCTTC
CASFRDRGPDGYTF
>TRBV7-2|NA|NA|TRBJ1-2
TGTGCCAGCAGCTCACATTCTAACTATGGCTACACCTTC
CASSSHSNYGYTF
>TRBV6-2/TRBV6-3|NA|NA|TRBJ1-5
TGTGCCAGCAGCCTGGGACAAGAAAATCAGCCCCAGCATTTT
CASSLGQENQPQHF
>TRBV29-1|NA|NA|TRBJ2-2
TGCAGCGTTGTGTGGGCCAAAACGAACACCGGGGAGCTGTTTTTT
CSVVWAKTNTGELFF